This T cell receptor beta chain was profiled in a study of blood T cell repertoires in COVID-19. Study information: Researchers got acute and convalescent COVID-19 samples from the United States, Italy and Spain. Sources were T cells, B-cell-depleted T cells, or PBMCs; the material itself was cDNA or gDNA.

Per the study methods: Scientists estimated how many nucleated cells there were by amplifying reference gene primers. TCRdb keeps only in-frame clones here, not all; method: immunoSEQ multiplex PCR. Clonal size and the V and J genes are those of that table, whereas D and trimming came from the DNA. This table has about 270,000 clones, about four fifths appearing once. Patients of the Seattle cohort, enrolled during active infection, were followed longitudinally. Germline assignment: CDR1 MNHEY and CDR2 SVGAGI. The J segment lost 8 bases and the V segment lost 5 bases, leaving 4 bases of the junction unmatched. This CDR3 is built from 14 residues.

The sequencing input was peripheral blood. The clonotype was recovered from a human donor with COVID-19, enrolled during active disease. The donor label of this sample is uncertain. The chain links TRBV6-5 to TRBJ2-1; 12 bases agree with TRBD2. The CDR3: CASSRTSGNYEQFF. DNA of the CDR3: TGTGCCAGCAGTAGGACTAGCGGGAATTATGAGCAGTTCTTC.